A single sample is the source of the 26 T cell receptor beta chains below, sequenced in a study of cytomegalovirus exposure and HLA in healthy donors. The PCR had 60 Vbeta and 13 Jbeta primers. Data came from immunoSEQ multiplex PCR; TCRdb stores just in-frame clones and leaves some out. The record lists approximately 34,000 clones, of which the ten most abundant hold approximately 2%. Sequenced: PBMCs. The receptors here all came from a woman aged 40-49 years in good health and CMV-seropositive.

V is TRBV13 and J is TRBJ2-7, with no clear D. CDR1 and CDR2 (germline): PRHDT, FYEKMQ (reference sequence). The CDR3 length is 13 residues. The V and J ends lost 3 bases and 2 bases respectively, with 8 bases between them. This CDR3 is CASSLGKAYEQYF. The CDR3 DNA reads as TGTGCCAGCAGCTTGGGCAAAGCCTACGAGCAGTACTTC.

V and J are TRBV9 and TRBJ2-1; perhaps TRBD2 as D (5 bases). The CDR3 totals 15 residues. Trimming cost V 3 bases and J 0 bases, with 10 bases left between them. Germline assignment: CDR1 SGDLS and CDR2 YYNGEE. CDR3 sequence: CASSGTRASYNEQFF. The CDR3 bases are TGTGCCAGCAGCGGAACTAGGGCCTCCTACAATGAGCAGTTCTTC.

The chain is built from TRBV6-1 and TRBJ2-7; D is possibly TRBD2 (6 bases). This CDR3 is built from 14 residues. Germline lookup yields CDR1 MNHNS and CDR2 SASEGT. The V and J ends lost 6 bases and 2 bases respectively, with 14 bases between them. DNA for the CDR3: TGTGCCAGCAGCCGGCGGGGATTTACCTACGAGCAGTACTTC. Its translation is CASSRRGFTYEQYF.

The genes are TRBV6-1 and TRBJ2-6; no clear D. The CDR3 length is 17 residues. Germline values: CDR1 MNHNS, CDR2 SASEGT. Trimming cost V 1 base and J 0 bases, with 10 bases left between them. The DNA for the CDR3 is TGTGCCAGCAGTGAAGTTACAGCCCGCTCTGGGGCCAACGTCCTGACTTTC. Translating it yields CASSEVTARSGANVLTF.

The rearrangement links TRBV4-1 to TRBJ2-5, with 10 bases matching TRBD1. With the DNA end fitting TRBJ2-7 better, the J assignment may be wrong. CDR3 length: 14 residues. Germline CDR1 and CDR2: MGHRA and YSYEKL. The CDR3 DNA sequence: TGCGCCAGCAGCCAGGGACAGGGGAGCTACGAGCAGTACTTC. Protein: CASSQGQGSYEQYF.

The chain couples TRBV5-6 to TRBJ1-2, with unresolved D. CDR1 SGHDT and CDR2 YYEEEE come from the germline V gene. The CDR3 has 10 amino acids. Trimming pared 2 bases from V and 8 bases from J, leaving 4 bases between. In nucleotides, the CDR3 is TGTGCCAGCAGCTTCTCGGGCTACACCTTC. The encoded protein is CASSFSGYTF. The full variable domain, rest sourced from reference TRBV5-6 and TRBJ1-2, is DAGVTQSPTHLIKTRGQQVTLRCSPKSGHDTVSWYQQALGQGPQFIFQYYEEEERQRGNFPDRFSGHQFPNYSSELNVNALLLGDSALYLCASSFSGYTFGSGTRLTVV.

The chain couples TRBV14 to TRBJ2-5; D might be TRBD1 (5 bases). V gave up 0 bases and J gave up 5 bases, with 13 bases separating them. Germline V gene lookup returns CDR1 SGHDN and CDR2 FVKESK. This CDR3 has 15 residues. The CDR3 spells CASSQELGPGETQYF. The CDR3 bases are TGTGCCAGCAGCCAAGAACTGGGGCCGGGTGAGACCCAGTACTTC. The variable domain in full, with the rest retrieved from reference TRBV14 and TRBJ2-5, is EAGVTQFPSHSVIEKGQTVTLRCDPISGHDNLYWYRRVMGKEIKFLLHFVKESKQDESGMPNNRFLAERTGGTYSTLKVQPAELEDSGVYFCASSQELGPGETQYFGPGTRLLVL.

The gene calls are TRBV7-9 and TRBJ2-7; D is undetermined. This CDR3 has 16 residues. Germline CDR1 and CDR2: SEHNR and FQNEAQ (reference sequence). V lost 5 bases and J lost 0, with 17 bases in between. CDR3 sequence reads: CASSPVPPYRSYEQYF. The CDR3 bases are TGTGCCAGCAGCCCCGTTCCTCCCTACCGCTCCTACGAGCAGTACTTC.

DNA for the CDR3: TGTGCCAGCAGCTTGGGACAGGGACAATACAATGAGCAGTTCTTC. It encodes CASSLGQGQYNEQFF. This chain connects TRBV11-2 to TRBJ2-1; the match to TRBD1 covers 9 bases. V gave up 3 bases and J gave up 4 bases; unmatched junction bases: 4. This CDR3 is 15 amino acids long. CDR1 is SGHAT and CDR2 is FQNNGV in the germline V gene. The variable domain in full, completed from reference TRBV11-2 and TRBJ2-1, reads EAGVAQSPRYKIIEKRQSVAFWCNPISGHATLYWYQQILGQGPKLLIQFQNNGVVDDSQLPKDRFSAERLKGVDSTLKIQPAKLEDSAVYLCASSLGQGQYNEQFFGPGTRLTVL.

The rearrangement links TRBV30 to TRBJ1-2; no definite D call. Germline CDR1 GTSNPN, CDR2 SVGIG (reference sequence). The CDR3 is 13 residues long. Trimming took 1 base from V and 0 from J, leaving 6 bases between them. The CDR3 DNA sequence: TGTGCCTGGAGTGCCAGTACTAACTATGGCTACACCTTC. It yields the protein CAWSASTNYGYTF.

The chain employs TRBV28 and TRBJ1-2; the match to TRBD1 covers 9 bases. The CDR3 has 20 residues. With V trimmed by 5 bases and J by 2 bases, 21 bases remained unmatched. Germline V gives CDR1 MDHEN, CDR2 SYDVKM. CDR3 sequence: CASSHRDRAHSRNLNYGYTF. The CDR3 DNA follows: TGTGCCAGCAGTCACCGGGACAGGGCTCATTCTAGGAACTTGAACTATGGCTACACCTTC.

The chain couples TRBV27 to TRBJ2-1; D possibly corresponds to TRBD2 (5 bases). In germline, CDR1 is MNHEY, CDR2 SMNVEV (reference sequence). CDR3 length: 15 amino acids. The V gene lost 7 bases and the J gene lost 0 bases, with 13 bases spanning the gap. The CDR3 spells CASTTTKFSYNEQFF. CDR3 nucleotide sequence: TGTGCCAGCACCACGACTAAGTTCTCCTACAATGAGCAGTTCTTC.

This rearrangement joins TRBV2 to TRBJ1-5, with 7 bases that match TRBD1. Per germline, CDR1 SNHLY and CDR2 FYNNEI. CDR3 length: 15 residues. The V segment lost 3 bases and the J segment 3 bases; nucleotides outside the gene matches: 5. The CDR3 spells CASSERGGPNQPQHF. The DNA for the CDR3 is TGTGCCAGCAGTGAGAGAGGGGGCCCCAATCAGCCCCAGCATTTT. Full variable domain (rest looked up from reference TRBV2 and TRBJ1-5): EPEVTQTPSHQVTQMGQEVILRCVPISNHLYFYWYRQILGQKVEFLVSFYNNEISEKSEIFDDQFSVERPDGSNFTLKIRSTKLEDSAMYFCASSERGGPNQPQHFGDGTRLSIL.

The chain combines TRBV9 with TRBJ2-3; D is undetermined. Trimming stripped 3 bases from V and 7 bases from J, with 9 bases between. The germline V gene encodes CDR1 SGDLS and CDR2 YYNGEE. CDR3 length equals 12 residues. The CDR3 loop reads CASSANAYTQYF. DNA for the CDR3: TGTGCCAGCAGCGCTAACGCTTATACGCAGTATTTT. The complete variable domain, with remaining parts taken from reference TRBV9 and TRBJ2-3, reads DSGVTQTPKHLITATGQRVTLRCSPRSGDLSVYWYQQSLDQGLQFLIQYYNGEERAKGNILERFSAQQFPDLHSELNLSSLELGDSALYFCASSANAYTQYFGPGTRLTVL.

The genes are TRBV7-9 and TRBJ1-1; no definite D call. Per germline, CDR1 SEHNR and CDR2 FQNEAQ (reference sequence). Trimming stripped 5 bases from V and 11 bases from J, with 15 bases between. The CDR3 is 12 amino acids. CDR3 DNA: TGTGCCAGCAGCGATCGTAGTGGTCGGGCTTTCTTT. This gives the protein CASSDRSGRAFF.

The chain couples TRBV4-3 to TRBJ2-3, with 9 bases lining up with TRBD2. The CDR3 is 19 amino acids. Germline lookup yields CDR1 LGHNA and CDR2 YSLEER. V lost 0 bases to trimming and J lost 0 bases; unmatched junction nucleotides: 10. Here the CDR3 reads CASSQDVLRGLASTDTQYF. For the CDR3, the DNA is TGCGCCAGCAGCCAAGATGTTCTCCGGGGACTAGCTAGCACAGATACGCAGTATTTT.

V and J are TRBV30 and TRBJ1-1; 9 bases are shared with TRBD1. The CDR3 is 13 residues long. The V and J ends lost 5 bases and 4 bases, in that order; junction bases with no gene match: 5. The germline CDR1 and CDR2 sequences are GTSNPN and SVGIG (reference sequence). CDR3 sequence (DNA): TGTGCCTGGGCCGGACAGGGGTTCACTGAAGCTTTCTTT. Translation: CAWAGQGFTEAFF.

The chain carries TRBV19 and TRBJ2-2, with TRBD2 identical over 9 bases. Per germline, CDR1 LNHDA and CDR2 SQIVND (reference sequence). With 4 bases clipped from V and 5 bases from J, the junction kept 8 bases outside the gene matches. This CDR3 is built from 16 residues. This CDR3 is CASSTAGGLRTGELFF. The CDR3 bases are TGTGCCAGTAGTACCGCGGGGGGGCTGAGGACCGGGGAGCTGTTTTTT.

The J gene is TRBJ2-3, the V gene TRBV4-2; D possibly corresponds to TRBD1 (5 bases). The V end was cut by 1 base, the J end by 0 bases, with 5 bases between. Germline CDR1 and CDR2: LGHNA and YNFKEQ. This CDR3 has 14 amino acids. The CDR3 spells CASSQGGSTDTQYF. In DNA form, the CDR3 reads TGTGCCAGCAGCCAAGGGGGCAGCACAGATACGCAGTATTTT.

The genes are TRBV11-2 and TRBJ2-1, with 11 bases identical to TRBD2. CDR3 length: 16 amino acids. V lost 1 base and J lost 9; bases outside the gene matches: 8. Looked up from germline, CDR1 is SGHAT and CDR2 is FQNNGV. For the CDR3, the DNA is TGTGCCAGCAGCTTAGGAGGGCTAGCGGGGGGTTCTGAGCAGTTCTTC. Translating it yields CASSLGGLAGGSEQFF.

The V call is TRBV5-4, the J call TRBJ1-1; possibly TRBD1 for D (5 bases). Germline V lookup: CDR1 SGHNT, CDR2 YYREEE (reference sequence). Trimming removed 2 bases from V and 5 bases from J, with 7 bases in between. This CDR3 region has 12 residues. CDR3 bases: TGTGCCAGCAGCTTTGGGGGGACTGAAGCTTTCTTT. It is translated as CASSFGGTEAFF.

CDR3 coding DNA: TGTGCCAGCTCACCAGGGGCAGGGAACACCGGGGAGCTGTTTTTT. Translated: CASSPGAGNTGELFF. This sequence joins TRBV18 and TRBJ2-2, with D perhaps TRBD1 (5 bases). Trimming pared 2 bases from V and 1 base from J, leaving 8 bases between. The CDR3 consists of 15 residues. Germline values: CDR1 KGHSH, CDR2 LQKENI.

This sequence joins TRBV5-4 and TRBJ2-5; 9 positions match TRBD2. Germline CDR1 and CDR2: SGHNT and YYREEE (reference sequence). This CDR3 is built from 14 residues. V lost 4 bases and J lost 1; bases outside the gene matches: 2. The CDR3 DNA is TGTGCCAGCAGCCCGGGACTAGCCCAAGAGACCCAGTACTTC. Protein sequence: CASSPGLAQETQYF. Full variable domain (rest looked up from reference TRBV5-4 and TRBJ2-5): ETGVTQSPTHLIKTRGQQVTLRCSSQSGHNTVSWYQQALGQGPQFIFQYYREEENGRGNFPPRFSGLQFPNYSSELNVNALELDDSALYLCASSPGLAQETQYFGPGTRLLVL.

This chain links TRBV7-6 with TRBJ2-1; TRBD1 agrees at 9 bases. Germline values: CDR1 SGHVS, CDR2 FNYEAQ. This CDR3 spans 14 amino acids. With 5 bases clipped from V and 6 bases from J, the junction kept 5 bases outside the gene matches. The CDR3 loop reads CASSPRTGVNEQFF. DNA of the CDR3: TGTGCCAGCAGCCCAAGGACAGGGGTCAATGAGCAGTTCTTC.

The V and J genes are TRBV28 and TRBJ2-1; maybe TRBD2 (6 bases). CDR3 length: 16 residues. The germline V gene has CDR1 MDHEN and CDR2 SYDVKM. V gave up 5 bases and J gave up 4 bases, with 18 bases separating them. The CDR3, as DNA: TGTGCCAGCAGTCTCGGGGGAAGGGGATCGTACAATGAGCAGTTCTTC. Residues: CASSLGGRGSYNEQFF.

V usage is TRBV7-3 and J usage is TRBJ2-7; 9 nucleotides agree with TRBD2. CDR3 length: 13 residues. The V gene's germline CDR1 is SGHTA and CDR2 FQGTGA. The J segment lost 6 bases and the V segment lost 4 bases, leaving 4 bases of the junction unmatched. The CDR3 sequence is CASSSQAGGEQYF. In DNA, the CDR3 is TGTGCCAGCAGCTCCCAAGCGGGGGGCGAGCAGTACTTC.